These 20 T cell receptor beta chains were sequenced from one sample in a study of identical twins (dated by TCRdb to between 2015 and 2016). The library was prepared using 5' RACE. The sequencing machine was an Illumina HiSeq 2000. In-frame beta chains were kept once TCRdb had trimmed the public reads at Q25 with fastp and called clones with MiXCR. Identical CDR3 protein sequences are pooled into one entry, listed with their most common genes and DNA. The sample contains a few hundred thousand distinct CDR3 sequences, 9% to 10% of them found a single time. Under 3% of the sample lies in the top ten. Another study also made use of these data, one on yellow fever vaccine responses in identical twins.

Sequencing was performed on PBMCs. These receptors were collected from a woman younger than 35 in good health.

The chain combines TRBV4-1 with TRBJ2-7, with D possibly TRBD1 on 6 matching bases. The CDR3 is made up of 16 amino acids. V lost 0 bases and J lost 6, with 18 bases in between. The germline gives CDR1 MGHRA, CDR2 YSYEKL. The CDR3 region has the DNA TGCGCCAGCAGCCAAGATCCGGGACAAGTAGTCTCCGAGCAGTACTTC. Translation: CASSQDPGQVVSEQYF.

This clonotype came up many times. The chain uses TRBV6-2 or TRBV6-3 and TRBJ2-5; D gene uncertain. CDR1 is MNHEY and CDR2 is SVGEGT in the germline V gene. This CDR3 is built from 13 residues. Deletions cut 3 bases from V and 5 bases from J, with 10 bases between. This chain's CDR3 is CASSYGLSETQYF. CDR3 nucleotide sequence: TGTGCCAGCAGTTATGGCCTCTCGGAGACCCAGTACTTC.

The chain combines TRBV29-1 with TRBJ1-1, with unresolved D. The CDR3 covers 11 residues. From germline, CDR1 is SQVTM and CDR2 ANQGSEA. V lost 6 bases, J lost 3 bases, and 8 bases lay in between. In DNA, the CDR3 is TGCAGCGTGGAGTTTTACACTGAAGCTTTCTTT. Translated, it gives CSVEFYTEAFF.

The sample holds many counts of this clonotype. This chain uses TRBV5-1 with TRBJ1-5; D gene uncertain. CDR1 is SGHRS and CDR2 is YFSETQ in the germline V gene. This CDR3 is 15 amino acids long. Trimming shortened V by 1 base and J by 0 bases, and 8 bases separated the two germline ends. The CDR3 here is CASSLTPNSNQPQHF. Here the CDR3 DNA reads TGCGCCAGCAGCTTGACCCCTAATAGCAATCAGCCCCAGCATTTT.

In its sample, this clonotype was seen many times. The genes are TRBV7-9 and TRBJ1-5; D unclear. V was pared by 3 bases and J by 0 bases, with 0 bases between. The length of the CDR3 is 12 residues. The germline V gene has CDR1 SEHNR and CDR2 FQNEAQ (reference sequence). The CDR3 protein is CASSFSNQPQHF. In nucleotides, the CDR3 is TGTGCCAGCAGCTTTAGCAATCAGCCCCAGCATTTT.

This clonotype was picked up a small number of times. Germline is not matched at one junction end, which may reflect a read error. The chain is built from TRBV7-7 and TRBJ2-1; 13 bases map to TRBD2. Germline V gene lookup returns CDR1 SSHAT and CDR2 FNYEAQ (reference sequence). The CDR3 is 16 amino acids. Here the CDR3 reads CASSPLAGGPGNEQFF. CDR3 in DNA: TGTGCTAGCAGCCCACTAGCGGGAGGGCCGGGCAATGAGCAGTTCTTC.

This clonotype was observed many times. The chain carries TRBV7-9 and TRBJ2-1; D is perhaps TRBD1 (5 bases). CDR3 length: 11 amino acids. CDR1 SEHNR and CDR2 FQNEAQ come from the germline V gene (reference sequence). Deletions cut 2 bases from V and 9 bases from J, with 5 bases between. DNA for the CDR3: TGTGCCAGCAGCTTACAGGGTGAGCAGTTCTTC. Translation: CASSLQGEQFF.

This clonotype has more than one count but fewer than ten. This chain connects TRBV11-1 to TRBJ2-1; 13 bases are shared with TRBD2. This CDR3 has 19 residues. V shed 5 bases and J 6 bases; nucleotides not matched to a gene: 16. Germline loops: CDR1 SGHAT, CDR2 FQDESV (reference sequence). CDR3 nucleotide sequence: TGTGCCAGCAGCCTCCGAACTAGCGGGGGGGCTTTGGGAGCCAATGAGCAGTTCTTC. Amino acids: CASSLRTSGGALGANEQFF.

This sequence joins TRBV5-1 and TRBJ2-2; TRBD2 aligns across 10 bases. The length of the CDR3 is 18 residues. The junction had 9 bases not matched to a gene; V was cut back by 0 bases and J by 4 bases. The germline gives CDR1 SGHRS, CDR2 YFSETQ. The CDR3 spells CASSLAPSGSGGTGELFF. The DNA of the CDR3 is TGCGCCAGCAGCTTGGCCCCTAGCGGGAGCGGGGGCACCGGGGAGCTGTTTTTT.

The sample holds a few counts of this clonotype. This rearrangement joins TRBV29-1 to TRBJ2-7; 8 nucleotides line up with TRBD1. The CDR3 is made up of 12 amino acids. The germline V gene encodes CDR1 SQVTM and CDR2 ANQGSEA. With 6 bases clipped from V and 6 bases from J, the junction kept 7 bases outside the gene matches. This CDR3 is CSVYSGGGEQYF. In nucleotides, the CDR3 is TGCAGCGTCTATTCAGGGGGCGGCGAGCAGTACTTC.

The CDR3 nucleotides read TGCGCCAGCAGCTTGGGTCAGATCCTTCATTCCGAGACCCAGTACTTC. It encodes CASSLGQILHSETQYF. J is TRBJ2-5 and V is TRBV5-1; D not resolved. The germline V and J ends were trimmed by 0 bases and 5 bases, with 17 bases remaining between them. The CDR3 contains 16 residues. Germline values: CDR1 SGHRS, CDR2 YFSETQ.

This clonotype was counted between two and nine times. The rearrangement uses TRBV10-3 and TRBJ2-2; D is perhaps TRBD1 or TRBD2 (5 bases each). Per the germline V gene, CDR1 is ENHRY and CDR2 is SYGVKD. CDR3 length: 15 residues. With 3 bases removed from V and 0 bases from J, the gap between germline ends came to 8 bases. For the CDR3, the DNA is TGTGCCATCAGTGACGGGACCTCGAACACCGGGGAGCTGTTTTTT. Amino acid sequence: CAISDGTSNTGELFF.

This clonotype came up many times. The genes are TRBV2 and TRBJ2-3; 9 nucleotides agree with TRBD1. V gave up 6 bases and J gave up 0 bases; unmatched junction bases: 4. Germline-derived CDR1 and CDR2 are SNHLY and FYNNEI. The CDR3 runs 15 residues. CDR3 sequence: CASSAGTGSTDTQYF. CDR3 nucleotide sequence: TGTGCCAGCAGCGCCGGGACAGGGAGCACAGATACGCAGTATTTT. The full variable domain, completed using reference TRBV2 and TRBJ2-3, is EPEVTQTPSHQVTQMGQEVILRCVPISNHLYFYWYRQILGQKVEFLVSFYNNEISEKSEIFDDQFSVERPDGSNFTLKIRSTKLEDSAMYFCASSAGTGSTDTQYFGPGTRLTVL.

The chain links TRBV10-3 to TRBJ2-7, with TRBD2 matching over 11 bases. The CDR3 extends over 14 amino acids. The junction had 3 bases not matched to a gene; V was cut back by 2 bases and J by 6 bases. Per germline, CDR1 ENHRY and CDR2 SYGVKD. This CDR3 reads CAISEKLAGAEQYF. CDR3 DNA sequence: TGTGCCATCAGTGAGAAACTAGCGGGGGCCGAGCAGTACTTC.

This clonotype was counted between two and nine times. This chain uses TRBV18 with TRBJ2-7; TRBD2 matches at 8 bases. The V gene end was trimmed by 0 bases and the J gene end by 4 bases; junction bases not matched to a gene: 5. CDR3 size: 15 residues. CDR1 and CDR2 from the germline V gene are KGHSH and LQKENI. This CDR3 reads CASSPPGLGVYEQYF. The CDR3 DNA reads as TGTGCCAGCTCACCACCGGGACTAGGGGTATACGAGCAGTACTTC.

This clonotype was counted a few times. This sequence joins TRBV6-1 and TRBJ2-5; TRBD1 agrees at 10 bases. Germline assignment: CDR1 MNHNS and CDR2 SASEGT. This CDR3 contains 16 residues. The V and J ends lost 6 bases and 5 bases, in that order; junction bases with no gene match: 12. DNA for the CDR3: TGTGCCAGCAGGACATACGGACAGGGGGGAAGGGAGACCCAGTACTTC. This gives the protein CASRTYGQGGRETQYF.

This clonotype was seen more than once but under ten times. CDR3 sequence reads: CAISGPEGQRDQETQYF. DNA for the CDR3: TGTGCCATCAGTGGGCCAGAGGGCCAGAGAGACCAAGAGACCCAGTACTTC. This rearrangement joins TRBV10-3 to TRBJ2-5, with D perhaps TRBD2 (5 bases). Germline CDR1 and CDR2: ENHRY and SYGVKD. The V end was cut by 4 bases, the J end by 0 bases, with 18 bases between. The CDR3 consists of 17 residues.

This chain connects TRBV4-3 to TRBJ2-2, with 10 nucleotides matching TRBD2. V was clipped by 0 bases and J by 3 bases; unmatched bases: 7. The CDR3 contains 18 residues. From germline, CDR1 is LGHNA and CDR2 YSLEER. The CDR3 loop reads CASSQDGASGSYTGELFF. The CDR3 region has the DNA TGCGCCAGCAGCCAAGATGGGGCTAGCGGGAGCTACACCGGGGAGCTGTTTTTT.

CDR3 sequence (DNA): TGTGCCAGCAGCCGTGGCCGGACAGGGAGGCTTGGAAACACCATATATTTT. It encodes CASSRGRTGRLGNTIYF. The V call is TRBV6-1, the J call TRBJ1-3; 8 positions agree with TRBD1. The ends lost 6 bases at V and 3 bases at J; junction bases unmatched: 13. This CDR3 is built from 17 residues. CDR1 is MNHNS and CDR2 is SASEGT in the germline V gene.

This clonotype has a handful of counts. This chain connects TRBV20-1 to TRBJ1-6; no reliable D call. In germline, CDR1 is DFQATT, CDR2 SNEGSKA (reference sequence). V shed 0 bases and J shed 6 bases, with 6 bases lying between them. The CDR3 contains 13 residues. The CDR3 reads CSARDSFNSPLHF. The DNA for the CDR3 is TGCAGTGCTAGAGACAGTTTTAATTCACCCCTCCACTTT.